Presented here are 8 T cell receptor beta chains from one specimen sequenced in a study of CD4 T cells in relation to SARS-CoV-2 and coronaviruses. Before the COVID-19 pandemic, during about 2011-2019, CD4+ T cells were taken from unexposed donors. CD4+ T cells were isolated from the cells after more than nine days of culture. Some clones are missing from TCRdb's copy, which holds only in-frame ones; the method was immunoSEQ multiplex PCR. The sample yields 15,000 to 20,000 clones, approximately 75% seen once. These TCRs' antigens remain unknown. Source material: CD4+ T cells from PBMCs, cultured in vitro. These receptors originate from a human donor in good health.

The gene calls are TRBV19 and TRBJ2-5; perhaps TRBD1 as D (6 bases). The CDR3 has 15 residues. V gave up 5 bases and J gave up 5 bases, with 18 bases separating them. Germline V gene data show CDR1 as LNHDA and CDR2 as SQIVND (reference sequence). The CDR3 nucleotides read TGTGCCAGTAGTGTCCATTGGGCAGGGGATGAGACCCAGTACTTC. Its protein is CASSVHWAGDETQYF.

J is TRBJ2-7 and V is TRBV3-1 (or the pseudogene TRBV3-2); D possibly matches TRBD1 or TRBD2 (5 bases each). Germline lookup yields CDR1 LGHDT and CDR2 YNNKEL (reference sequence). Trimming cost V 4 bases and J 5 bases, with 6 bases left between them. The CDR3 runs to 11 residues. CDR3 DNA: TGTGCCAGCAGCCGAGGGGACGAGCAGTACTTC. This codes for CASSRGDEQYF.

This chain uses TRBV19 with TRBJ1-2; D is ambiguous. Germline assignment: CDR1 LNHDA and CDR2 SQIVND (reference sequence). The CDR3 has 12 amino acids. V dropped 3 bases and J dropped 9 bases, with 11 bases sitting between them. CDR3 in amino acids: CASSISLGSYTF. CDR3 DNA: TGTGCCAGTAGTATCTCTTTGGGGAGCTACACCTTC.

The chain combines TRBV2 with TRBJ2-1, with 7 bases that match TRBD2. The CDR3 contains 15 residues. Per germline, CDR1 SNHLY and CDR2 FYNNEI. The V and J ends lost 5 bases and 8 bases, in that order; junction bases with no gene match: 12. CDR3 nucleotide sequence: TGTGCCAGCAGTCGCAAGCGGGAAAGTTACTATGAGCAGTTCTTC. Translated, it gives CASSRKRESYYEQFF.

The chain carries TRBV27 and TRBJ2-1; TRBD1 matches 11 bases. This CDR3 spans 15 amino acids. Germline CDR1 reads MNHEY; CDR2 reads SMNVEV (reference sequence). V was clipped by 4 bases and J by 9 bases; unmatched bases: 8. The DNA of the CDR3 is TGTGCCAGCAGTTCAGGACAGGGGGCGTTGATTGAGCAGTTCTTC. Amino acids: CASSSGQGALIEQFF.

For the CDR3, the DNA is TGTGCCAGCAGCTACGACAGGGGTAACTATGGCTACACCTTC. It translates to CASSYDRGNYGYTF. The V call is TRBV5-6, the J call TRBJ1-2, with TRBD1 matching 8 bases. CDR1 is SGHDT and CDR2 is YYEEEE in the germline V gene. Trimming took 3 bases from V and 1 from J; bases not matched to a gene: 2. The CDR3 length is 14 residues.

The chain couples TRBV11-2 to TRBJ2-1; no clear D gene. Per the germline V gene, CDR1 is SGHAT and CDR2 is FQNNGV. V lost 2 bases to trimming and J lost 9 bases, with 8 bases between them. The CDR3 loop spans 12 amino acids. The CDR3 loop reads CASSLSQIEQFF. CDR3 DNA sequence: TGTGCCAGCAGCTTATCCCAGATTGAGCAGTTCTTC.

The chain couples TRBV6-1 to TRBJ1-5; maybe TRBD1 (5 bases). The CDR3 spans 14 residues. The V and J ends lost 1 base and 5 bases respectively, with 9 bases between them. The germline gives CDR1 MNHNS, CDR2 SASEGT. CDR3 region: CASSEEGTHQPQHF. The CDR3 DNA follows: TGTGCCAGCAGTGAAGAAGGGACCCATCAGCCCCAGCATTTT.